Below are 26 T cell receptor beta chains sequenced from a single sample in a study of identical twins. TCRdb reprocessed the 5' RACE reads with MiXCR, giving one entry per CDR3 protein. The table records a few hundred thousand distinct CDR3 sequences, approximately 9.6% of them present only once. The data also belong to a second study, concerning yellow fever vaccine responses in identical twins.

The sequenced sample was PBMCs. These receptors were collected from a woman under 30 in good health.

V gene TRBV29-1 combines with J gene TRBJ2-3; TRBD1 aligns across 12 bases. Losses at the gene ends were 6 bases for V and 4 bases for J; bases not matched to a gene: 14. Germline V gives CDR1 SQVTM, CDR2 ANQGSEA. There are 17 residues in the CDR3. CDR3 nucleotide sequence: TGCAGCGTCGAGGGACAGGGGGCTCTCTTGGGCGCAGATACGCAGTATTTT. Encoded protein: CSVEGQGALLGADTQYF.

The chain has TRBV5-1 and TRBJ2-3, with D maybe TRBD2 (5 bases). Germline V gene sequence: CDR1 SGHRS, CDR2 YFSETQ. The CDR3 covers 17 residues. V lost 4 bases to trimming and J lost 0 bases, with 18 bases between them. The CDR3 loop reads CASSPIKGRQSTDTQYF. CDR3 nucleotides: TGCGCCAGCAGCCCGATTAAAGGGAGACAAAGCACAGATACGCAGTATTTT.

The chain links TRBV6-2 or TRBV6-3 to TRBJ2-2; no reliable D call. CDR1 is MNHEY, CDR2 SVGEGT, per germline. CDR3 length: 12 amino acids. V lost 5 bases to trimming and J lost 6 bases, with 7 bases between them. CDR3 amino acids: CASSDTPGELFF. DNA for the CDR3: TGTGCCAGCAGTGACACGCCCGGGGAGCTGTTTTTT.

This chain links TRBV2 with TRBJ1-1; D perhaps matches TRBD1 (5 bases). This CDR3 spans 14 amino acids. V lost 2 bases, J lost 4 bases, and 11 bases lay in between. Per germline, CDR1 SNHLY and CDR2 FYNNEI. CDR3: CASSERGWGTEAFF. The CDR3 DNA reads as TGTGCCAGCAGTGAACGGGGGTGGGGCACTGAAGCTTTCTTT.

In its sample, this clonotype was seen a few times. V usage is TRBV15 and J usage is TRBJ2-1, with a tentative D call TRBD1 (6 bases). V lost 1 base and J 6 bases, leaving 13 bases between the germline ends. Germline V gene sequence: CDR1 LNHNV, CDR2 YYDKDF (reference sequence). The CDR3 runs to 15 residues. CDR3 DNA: TGTGCCACCAGCAGAGTCCAGGGGAGAGGCAATGAGCAGTTCTTC. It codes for CATSRVQGRGNEQFF.

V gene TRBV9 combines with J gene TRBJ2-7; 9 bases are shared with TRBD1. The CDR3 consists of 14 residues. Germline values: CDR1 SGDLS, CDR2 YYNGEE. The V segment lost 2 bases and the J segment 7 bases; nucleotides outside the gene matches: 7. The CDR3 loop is CASSVHRGLGEQYF. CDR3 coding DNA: TGTGCCAGCAGCGTTCACAGGGGGCTCGGGGAGCAGTACTTC. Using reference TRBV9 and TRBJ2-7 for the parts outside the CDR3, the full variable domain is DSGVTQTPKHLITATGQRVTLRCSPRSGDLSVYWYQQSLDQGLQFLIQYYNGEERAKGNILERFSAQQFPDLHSELNLSSLELGDSALYFCASSVHRGLGEQYFGPGTRLTVT.

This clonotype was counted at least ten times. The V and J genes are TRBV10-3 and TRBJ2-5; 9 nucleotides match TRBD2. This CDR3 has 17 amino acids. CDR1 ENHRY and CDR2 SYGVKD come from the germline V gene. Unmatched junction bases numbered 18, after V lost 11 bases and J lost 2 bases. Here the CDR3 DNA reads TGTGCCTCAAGTCGGGACGTAAGCGGGGGGCCTCAAGAGACCCAGTACTTC. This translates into CASSRDVSGGPQETQYF.

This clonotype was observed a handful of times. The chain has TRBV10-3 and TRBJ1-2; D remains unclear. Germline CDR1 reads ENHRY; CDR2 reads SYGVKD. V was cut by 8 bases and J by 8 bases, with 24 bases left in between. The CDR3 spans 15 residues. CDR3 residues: CAIVRSPSPLEGYTF. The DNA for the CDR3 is TGTGCCATCGTCAGGAGCCCCTCCCCCCTCGAGGGCTACACCTTC.

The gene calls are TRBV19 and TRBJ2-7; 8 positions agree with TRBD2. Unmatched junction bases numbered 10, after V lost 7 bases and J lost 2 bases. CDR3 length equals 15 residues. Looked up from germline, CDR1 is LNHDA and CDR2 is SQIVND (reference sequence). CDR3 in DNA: TGTGCCAGTACTGAAACGGGAGGGACCGCCTACGAGCAGTACTTC. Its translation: CASTETGGTAYEQYF.

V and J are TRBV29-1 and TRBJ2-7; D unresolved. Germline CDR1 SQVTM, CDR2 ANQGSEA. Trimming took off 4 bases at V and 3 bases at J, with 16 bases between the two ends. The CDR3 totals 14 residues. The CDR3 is CSVGSGQIGYEQYF. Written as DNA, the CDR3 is TGCAGCGTTGGTTCGGGTCAGATAGGCTACGAGCAGTACTTC.

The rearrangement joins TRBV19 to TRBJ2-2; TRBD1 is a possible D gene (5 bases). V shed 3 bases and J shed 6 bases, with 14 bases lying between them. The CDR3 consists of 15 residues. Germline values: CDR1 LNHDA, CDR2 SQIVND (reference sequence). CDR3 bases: TGTGCCAGTAGTATTGTTCCAAGGGGCGCCGGGGAGCTGTTTTTT. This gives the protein CASSIVPRGAGELFF.

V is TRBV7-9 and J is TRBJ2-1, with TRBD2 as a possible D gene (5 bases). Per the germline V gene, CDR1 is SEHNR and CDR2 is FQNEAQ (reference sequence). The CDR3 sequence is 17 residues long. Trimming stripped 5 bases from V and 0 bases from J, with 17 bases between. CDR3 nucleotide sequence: TGTGCCAGCAGCCCCCTTCCAACTAGGAGCTCCTACAATGAGCAGTTCTTC. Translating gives CASSPLPTRSSYNEQFF.

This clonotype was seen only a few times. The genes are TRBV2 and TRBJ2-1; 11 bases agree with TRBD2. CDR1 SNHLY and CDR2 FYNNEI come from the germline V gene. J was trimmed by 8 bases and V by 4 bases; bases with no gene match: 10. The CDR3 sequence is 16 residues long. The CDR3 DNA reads TGTGCCAGCAGTGTTAGACTAGCGGGATTTACTGATGAGCAGTTCTTC. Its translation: CASSVRLAGFTDEQFF.

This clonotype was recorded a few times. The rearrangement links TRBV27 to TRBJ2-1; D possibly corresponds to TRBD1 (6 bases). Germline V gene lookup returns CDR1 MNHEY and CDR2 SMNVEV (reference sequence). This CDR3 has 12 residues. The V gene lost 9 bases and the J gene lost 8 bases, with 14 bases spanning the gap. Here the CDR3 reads CASTGLRDEQFF. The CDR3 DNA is TGTGCCAGTACAGGGCTGAGGGATGAGCAGTTCTTC.

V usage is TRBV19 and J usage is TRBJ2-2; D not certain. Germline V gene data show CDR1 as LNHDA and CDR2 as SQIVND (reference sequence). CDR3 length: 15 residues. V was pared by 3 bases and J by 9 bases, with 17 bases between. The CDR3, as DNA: TGTGCCAGTAGTATTCCAGATGTTGGGTCGAGGGAGCTGTTTTTT. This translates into CASSIPDVGSRELFF.

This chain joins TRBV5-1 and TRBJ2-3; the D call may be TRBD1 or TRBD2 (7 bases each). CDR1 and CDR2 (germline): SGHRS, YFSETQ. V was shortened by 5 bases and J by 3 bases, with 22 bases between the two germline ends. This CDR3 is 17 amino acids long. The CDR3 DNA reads TGCGCCAGCAGTCGGTGGGGGGGGGACAGACCAACAGATACGCAGTATTTT. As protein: CASSRWGGDRPTDTQYF.

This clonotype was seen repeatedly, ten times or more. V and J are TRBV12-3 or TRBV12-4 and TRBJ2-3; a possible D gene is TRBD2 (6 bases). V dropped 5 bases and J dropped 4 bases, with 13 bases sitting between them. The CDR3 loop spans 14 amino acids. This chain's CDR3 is CASSPWGVPDTQYF. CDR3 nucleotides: TGTGCCAGCAGTCCGTGGGGGGTCCCAGATACGCAGTATTTT.

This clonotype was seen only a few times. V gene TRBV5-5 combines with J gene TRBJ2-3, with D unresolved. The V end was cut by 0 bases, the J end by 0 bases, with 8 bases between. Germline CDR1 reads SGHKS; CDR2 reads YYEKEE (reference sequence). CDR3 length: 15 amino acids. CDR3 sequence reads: CASSLGKPSTDTQYF. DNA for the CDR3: TGTGCCAGCAGCTTGGGAAAGCCTAGCACAGATACGCAGTATTTT.

CDR3 in DNA: TGCAGTGCTAGAGATGGGGCGGGGGGCACTAGCACAGATACGCAGTATTTT. Its translation: CSARDGAGGTSTDTQYF. This chain joins TRBV20-1 and TRBJ2-3; 8 bases fit TRBD2. The junction had 8 bases not matched to a gene; V was cut back by 0 bases and J by 0 bases. CDR3 length: 17 amino acids. Germline V lookup: CDR1 DFQATT, CDR2 SNEGSKA (reference sequence).

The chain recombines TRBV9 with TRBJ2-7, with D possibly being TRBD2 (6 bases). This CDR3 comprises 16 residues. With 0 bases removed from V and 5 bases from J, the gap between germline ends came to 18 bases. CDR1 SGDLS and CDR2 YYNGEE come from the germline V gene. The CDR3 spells CASSVGRSGEVNEQYF. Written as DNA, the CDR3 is TGTGCCAGCAGCGTAGGGCGTAGCGGAGAGGTCAACGAGCAGTACTTC.

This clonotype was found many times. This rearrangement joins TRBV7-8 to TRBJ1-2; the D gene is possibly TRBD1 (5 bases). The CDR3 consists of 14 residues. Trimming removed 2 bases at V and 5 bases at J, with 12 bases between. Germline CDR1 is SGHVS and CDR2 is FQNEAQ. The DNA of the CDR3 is TGTGCCAGCAGCTTAAACCGGGACGGTTATGGCTACACCTTC. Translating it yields CASSLNRDGYGYTF.

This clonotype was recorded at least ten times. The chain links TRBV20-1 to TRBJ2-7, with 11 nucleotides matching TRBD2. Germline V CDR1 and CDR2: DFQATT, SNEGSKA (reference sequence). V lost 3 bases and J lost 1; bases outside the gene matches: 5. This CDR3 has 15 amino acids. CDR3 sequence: CSARETSGSSYEQYF. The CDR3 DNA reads TGCAGTGCTAGGGAAACTAGCGGGAGTTCCTACGAGCAGTACTTC.

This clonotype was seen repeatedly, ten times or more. DNA of the CDR3: TGTGCCAGCAGCCCGGGACGGGACACCGGGGAGCTGTTTTTT. Its translation: CASSPGRDTGELFF. This sequence joins TRBV7-3 and TRBJ2-2; D is possibly TRBD1 or TRBD2 (5 bases each). The V gene's germline CDR1 is SGHTA and CDR2 FQGTGA. With 5 bases removed from V and 3 bases from J, the gap between germline ends came to 10 bases. The CDR3 is 14 amino acids.

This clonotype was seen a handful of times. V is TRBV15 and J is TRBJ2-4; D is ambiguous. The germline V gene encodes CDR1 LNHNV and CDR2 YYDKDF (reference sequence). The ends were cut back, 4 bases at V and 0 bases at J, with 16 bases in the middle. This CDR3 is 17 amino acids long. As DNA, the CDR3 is TGTGCCACCAGCAATCTAATGGACCCACTAGCCAAAAACATTCAGTACTTC. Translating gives CATSNLMDPLAKNIQYF.

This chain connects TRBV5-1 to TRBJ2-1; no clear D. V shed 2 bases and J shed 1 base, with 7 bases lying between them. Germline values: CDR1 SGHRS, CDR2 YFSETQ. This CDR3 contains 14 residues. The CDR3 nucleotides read TGCGCCAGCAGCTTTCGGGCTTCCTACAATGAGCAGTTCTTC. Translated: CASSFRASYNEQFF. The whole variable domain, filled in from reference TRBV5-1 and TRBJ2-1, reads KAGVTQTPRYLIKTRGQQVTLSCSPISGHRSVSWYQQTPGQGLQFLFEYFSETQRNKGNFPGRFSGRQFSNSRSEMNVSTLELGDSALYLCASSFRASYNEQFFGPGTRLTVL.

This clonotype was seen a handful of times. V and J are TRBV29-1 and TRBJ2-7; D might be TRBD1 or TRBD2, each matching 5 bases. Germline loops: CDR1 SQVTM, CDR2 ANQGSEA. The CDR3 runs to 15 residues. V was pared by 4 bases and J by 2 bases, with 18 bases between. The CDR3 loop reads CSVVGLGRETYEQYF. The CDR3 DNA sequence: TGCAGCGTTGTCGGGCTTGGCAGGGAGACCTACGAGCAGTACTTC.